The next 11 T cell receptor beta chains were all read from a single sample in a study of T cell responses to AZD1222 COVID-19 vaccine. TCRdb keeps only in-frame clones here, not all; method: immunoSEQ multiplex PCR. The sample includes approximately 120,000 clones, over 75% of them seen just once. Sequencing was performed on peripheral blood, taken on day 0 of AZD1222 vaccination. The receptors shown here come from an adult in good health.

The CDR3 loop reads CASSPDFGLAGVNEQFF. The CDR3 DNA is TGTGCCAGCAGTCCCGACTTCGGACTAGCGGGAGTTAATGAGCAGTTCTTC. This chain uses TRBV27 with TRBJ2-1; 13 bases map to TRBD2. The CDR3 is 17 amino acids. The trim removed 5 bases at V and 7 bases at J, leaving 11 bases unmatched. The germline V gene has CDR1 MNHEY and CDR2 SMNVEV (reference sequence).

In this sample, this clone turned up once. The J gene is TRBJ1-2, the V gene TRBV5-6; TRBD1 agrees at 7 bases. Germline CDR1 and CDR2: SGHDT and YYEEEE. V was clipped by 5 bases and J by 4 bases; unmatched bases: 8. There are 14 residues in the CDR3. The CDR3: CASRRTGEGYGYTF. As DNA, the CDR3 is TGTGCCAGCAGGCGAACAGGGGAGGGCTATGGCTACACCTTC.

The gene calls are TRBV6-5 and TRBJ2-2; D may be TRBD2 (6 bases). This CDR3 is built from 14 residues. V was clipped by 8 bases and J by 1 base, with 11 bases between them. Per germline, CDR1 MNHEY and CDR2 SVGAGI. The CDR3 region has the DNA TGTGCCAGCGCGGGGACGGTGAACACCGGGGAGCTGTTTTTT. This encodes CASAGTVNTGELFF.

The chain couples TRBV11-2 to TRBJ1-4; D remains ambiguous. Germline V gene data show CDR1 as SGHAT and CDR2 as FQNNGV. V was cut by 0 bases and J by 4 bases, with 6 bases left in between. The CDR3 sequence is 14 residues long. CDR3 sequence: CASSLEMYNEKLFF. The CDR3 bases are TGTGCCAGCAGCTTAGAGATGTATAATGAAAAACTGTTTTTT. The entire variable domain, with the rest obtained from reference TRBV11-2 and TRBJ1-4, is as follows: EAGVAQSPRYKIIEKRQSVAFWCNPISGHATLYWYQQILGQGPKLLIQFQNNGVVDDSQLPKDRFSAERLKGVDSTLKIQPAKLEDSAVYLCASSLEMYNEKLFFGSGTQLSVL.

The chain carries TRBV30 and TRBJ2-5; a weak D match, TRBD2 (5 bases). The V and J ends lost 5 bases and 5 bases respectively, with 12 bases between them. This CDR3 comprises 12 residues. The germline V gene has CDR1 GTSNPN and CDR2 SVGIG (reference sequence). In DNA, the CDR3 is TGTGCCTGGGGACTTCCGAGGGAGACCCAGTACTTC. Protein product: CAWGLPRETQYF.

Written as DNA, the CDR3 is TGTGCCAGCAGCCAATTAGGGGGGAACACTGAAGCTTTCTTT. Its protein is CASSQLGGNTEAFF. This chain connects TRBV14 to TRBJ1-1; tentatively, D is TRBD1 (6 bases). Trimming shortened V by 2 bases and J by 1 base, and 8 bases separated the two germline ends. Per the germline V gene, CDR1 is SGHDN and CDR2 is FVKESK. CDR3 size: 14 residues.

The rearrangement links TRBV7-9 to TRBJ2-7; D uncertain. Germline-derived CDR1 and CDR2 are SEHNR and FQNEAQ (reference sequence). The CDR3 consists of 18 residues. Deletions cut 5 bases from V and 3 bases from J, with 26 bases between. The chain's CDR3 is CASSHPRSRSPNFYEQYF. The CDR3 DNA sequence: TGTGCCAGCAGCCACCCCCGCAGCCGATCGCCCAATTTCTACGAGCAGTACTTC.

In this sample, this clone turned up once. The chain has TRBV27 and TRBJ1-1; the D is unclear. Germline CDR1 reads MNHEY; CDR2 reads SMNVEV (reference sequence). Deletions cut 3 bases from V and 3 bases from J, with 14 bases between. This CDR3 has 15 amino acids. This CDR3 is CASSFQGWWHTEAFF. In nucleotides, the CDR3 is TGTGCCAGCAGTTTCCAAGGGTGGTGGCACACTGAAGCTTTCTTT.

V usage is TRBV11-3 and J usage is TRBJ2-3; 9 bases map to TRBD1. Germline V CDR1 and CDR2: SGHNT, YENEEA. The CDR3 length is 11 residues. With V trimmed by 5 bases and J by 14 bases, 5 bases remained unmatched. In DNA, the CDR3 is TGTGCCAGCAGCCATGGGACAGGGCGGTATTTT. It is translated as CASSHGTGRYF. The full variable domain, in which reference TRBV11-3 and TRBJ2-3 provide the parts outside the CDR3, is EAGVVQSPRYKIIEKKQPVAFWCNPISGHNTLYWYLQNLGQGPELLIRYENEEAVDDSQLPKDRFSAERLKGVDSTLKIQPAELGDSAVYLCASSHGTGRYFGPGTRLTVL.

In nucleotides, the CDR3 is TGCAGCGTTAAAACATACAGGGGGCGCTCGGACACTGAAGCTTTCTTT. This gives the protein CSVKTYRGRSDTEAFF. J is TRBJ1-1 and V is TRBV29-1; 9 bases match TRBD1. Trimming took 5 bases from V and 3 from J; bases not matched to a gene: 13. This CDR3 region has 16 residues. CDR1 is SQVTM and CDR2 is ANQGSEA in the germline V gene.

The gene calls are TRBV19 and TRBJ1-1, with unresolved D. Germline V lookup: CDR1 LNHDA, CDR2 SQIVND (reference sequence). There are 13 residues in the CDR3. V lost 4 bases and J lost 0, with 6 bases in between. The CDR3 protein is CASSTMVNTEAFF. The CDR3 DNA is TGTGCCAGTAGTACCATGGTGAACACTGAAGCTTTCTTT. Full variable domain (outside the CDR3, taken from reference TRBV19 and TRBJ1-1): DGGITQSPKYLFRKEGQNVTLSCEQNLNHDAMYWYRQDPGQGLRLIYYSQIVNDFQKGDIAEGYSVSREKKESFPLTVTSAQKNPTAFYLCASSTMVNTEAFFGQGTRLTVV.